The clone carrying this T cell receptor beta chain showed up just a few times. The assay was immunoSEQ multiplex PCR, and TCRdb's table has in-frame clones only and misses some. Here the sample spans approximately 10,000 clones, around 65% being singletons. Time point indicated: after neoadjuvant nivolumab, at surgical resection. Germline CDR1 SQVTM, CDR2 ANQGSEA. With 5 bases removed from V and 3 bases from J, the gap between germline ends came to 17 bases. The CDR3 totals 14 residues. This specimen comes from a study of neoadjuvant anti-PD-1 for oral cavity cancer. Sequencing was performed on tumor tissue, taken after nivolumab (anti-PD-1) treatment. This TCR was recovered from a person aged 35-79 years with oral cavity squamous cell carcinoma. V gene TRBV29-1 combines with J gene TRBJ2-7, with D maybe TRBD2 (6 bases). The CDR3: CSVSSGGRFYEQYF. The DNA for the CDR3 is TGCAGCGTTTCATCCGGGGGACGATTCTACGAGCAGTACTTC.